A selection of T cell receptor beta chains follows, all from one sample in a study of T cell responses to AZD1222 COVID-19 vaccine. Clones were sequenced by immunoSEQ multiplex PCR, and TCRdb holds only the in-frame ones, with some missing. The sample shows over 95,000 clones, roughly nine tenths of them seen only once. The sample here was peripheral blood, taken on day 0 of AZD1222 vaccination. The receptors were gathered from an adult in good health. The CDR3 runs from the conserved cysteine through the conserved F or W. Each record gives: clone size, CDR3 length, V gene, D gene, J gene, CDR3 protein, CDR3 DNA. The D gene is left open where the match is weak. Clone size is not always given. Where it is, it says once, few, many or a class for expanded clones.

clone_size: few
cdr3_length: 16
v_call: TRBV24-1
d_call: TRBD1
j_call: TRBJ1-1
cdr3_aa: CATVRNDRGLNTEAFF
cdr3_nt: TGTGCCACCGTGAGGAATGACAGGGGTCTGAACACTGAAGCTTTCTTT

clone_size: NA
cdr3_length: 17
v_call: TRBV5-3
d_call: NA
j_call: TRBJ2-3
cdr3_aa: CARSSRQAHGGKDTQYF
cdr3_nt: TGTGCCAGAAGCTCCAGACAGGCCCACGGCGGTAAAGATACGCAGTATTTT

clone_size: NA
cdr3_length: 13
v_call: TRBV30
d_call: NA
j_call: TRBJ1-1
cdr3_aa: CAWSVIENTEAFF
cdr3_nt: TGTGCCTGGAGTGTAATTGAGAACACTGAAGCTTTCTTT

clone_size: NA
cdr3_length: 14
v_call: TRBV24-1
d_call: NA
j_call: TRBJ2-3
cdr3_aa: CATSDRTSTDTQYF
cdr3_nt: TGTGCCACCAGTGACCGGACAAGCACAGATACGCAGTATTTT

clone_size: NA
cdr3_length: 13
v_call: TRBV19
d_call: TRBD2
j_call: TRBJ2-7
cdr3_aa: CASSTHRGGEQYF
cdr3_nt: TGTGCCAGTAGCACCCACCGGGGGGGCGAGCAGTACTTC

clone_size: NA
cdr3_length: 10
v_call: TRBV6-5
d_call: NA
j_call: TRBJ2-1
cdr3_aa: CASSKNEQFF
cdr3_nt: TGTGCCTCTTCTAAGAATGAGCAGTTCTTC

clone_size: NA
cdr3_length: 12
v_call: TRBV6-5
d_call: NA
j_call: TRBJ1-6
cdr3_aa: CASTRGSSPLHF
cdr3_nt: TGTGCCAGCACCAGGGGTTCTTCACCCCTCCACTTT

clone_size: NA
cdr3_length: 17
v_call: TRBV5-1
d_call: TRBD1
j_call: TRBJ2-7
cdr3_aa: CASSLQGGTGGIYEQYF
cdr3_nt: TGCGCCAGCAGCTTGCAAGGGGGGACAGGGGGCATCTACGAGCAGTACTTC

clone_size: NA
cdr3_length: 14
v_call: TRBV5-5
d_call: NA
j_call: TRBJ1-2
cdr3_aa: CASRRSGGSYGYTF
cdr3_nt: TGTGCCAGCAGGCGCTCGGGGGGGTCCTATGGCTACACCTTC

clone_size: NA
cdr3_length: 14
v_call: TRBV6-2/TRBV6-3
d_call: NA
j_call: TRBJ2-7
cdr3_aa: CASSRSGSSYEQYF
cdr3_nt: TGTGCCAGCAGTCGATCAGGGAGCTCCTACGAGCAGTACTTC

clone_size: NA
cdr3_length: 14
v_call: TRBV10-3
d_call: NA
j_call: TRBJ1-2
cdr3_aa: CAALGAGSNYGYTF
cdr3_nt: TGTGCCGCTCTTGGAGCAGGTTCAAACTATGGCTACACCTTC

clone_size: NA
cdr3_length: 15
v_call: TRBV7-3
d_call: TRBD1
j_call: TRBJ1-4
cdr3_aa: CASSSGTGPNEKLFF
cdr3_nt: TGTGCCAGCAGCTCAGGGACAGGGCCTAACGAAAAACTGTTTTTT

clone_size: NA
cdr3_length: 12
v_call: TRBV5-6
d_call: NA
j_call: TRBJ2-5
cdr3_aa: CASSLDLGTQYF
cdr3_nt: TGTGCCAGCAGCCTCGATCTTGGGACCCAGTACTTC

clone_size: NA
cdr3_length: 12
v_call: TRBV28
d_call: NA
j_call: TRBJ2-7
cdr3_aa: CASSPLVGEQYF
cdr3_nt: TGTGCCAGCAGTCCCTTAGTGGGTGAGCAGTACTTC

clone_size: NA
cdr3_length: 14
v_call: TRBV5-4
d_call: NA
j_call: TRBJ2-2
cdr3_aa: CASSSPAKAGELFF
cdr3_nt: TGTGCCAGCAGCTCCCCGGCGAAAGCCGGGGAGCTGTTTTTT

clone_size: NA
cdr3_length: 15
v_call: TRBV7-3
d_call: NA
j_call: TRBJ2-5
cdr3_aa: CASSLGGQPQETQYF
cdr3_nt: TGTGCCAGCAGCTTAGGAGGGCAGCCCCAAGAGACCCAGTACTTC

clone_size: NA
cdr3_length: 15
v_call: TRBV10-1
d_call: NA
j_call: TRBJ2-1
cdr3_aa: CASSESWRSYNEQFF
cdr3_nt: TGCGCCAGCAGTGAGTCTTGGCGGAGCTACAATGAGCAGTTCTTC

clone_size: NA
cdr3_length: 19
v_call: TRBV7-3
d_call: TRBD1
j_call: TRBJ1-2
cdr3_aa: CASSLTSLNRGTGNYGYTF
cdr3_nt: TGTGCCAGCAGCTTAACGAGCCTTAACAGGGGGACTGGGAACTATGGCTACACCTTC

clone_size: once
cdr3_length: 15
v_call: TRBV5-1
d_call: NA
j_call: TRBJ2-1
cdr3_aa: CASSPRGGAGDEQFF
cdr3_nt: TGCGCCAGCAGCCCCAGGGGGGGGGCCGGGGATGAGCAGTTCTTC

clone_size: NA
cdr3_length: 14
v_call: TRBV5-6
d_call: TRBD2
j_call: TRBJ2-7
cdr3_aa: CASSTGLAGYEQYF
cdr3_nt: TGTGCCAGCAGTACGGGACTAGCAGGCTACGAGCAGTACTTC

clone_size: NA
cdr3_length: 16
v_call: TRBV7-2
d_call: NA
j_call: TRBJ2-2
cdr3_aa: CASSLNRRPGTGELFF
cdr3_nt: TGTGCCAGCAGCTTAAACAGGCGCCCCGGCACCGGGGAGCTGTTTTTT

clone_size: few
cdr3_length: 12
v_call: TRBV9
d_call: NA
j_call: TRBJ1-4
cdr3_aa: CASSAPGEKLFF
cdr3_nt: TGTGCCAGCAGCGCCCCCGGTGAAAAACTGTTTTTT

clone_size: NA
cdr3_length: 14
v_call: TRBV6-5
d_call: NA
j_call: TRBJ2-7
cdr3_aa: CASKSRRASYEQYF
cdr3_nt: TGTGCCAGCAAATCCCGCAGGGCCTCCTACGAGCAGTACTTC

clone_size: NA
cdr3_length: 15
v_call: TRBV5-1
d_call: NA
j_call: TRBJ1-2
cdr3_aa: CASSLVVGLSYGYTF
cdr3_nt: TGCGCCAGCAGCTTGGTGGTTGGTTTGAGCTATGGCTACACCTTC

clone_size: once
cdr3_length: 16
v_call: TRBV11-2
d_call: NA
j_call: TRBJ2-3
cdr3_aa: CASSLWGGTSTDTQYF
cdr3_nt: TGTGCCAGCAGCTTATGGGGGGGCACTAGCACAGATACGCAGTATTTT

clone_size: NA
cdr3_length: 18
v_call: TRBV7-9
d_call: NA
j_call: TRBJ1-5
cdr3_aa: CASSQGEVSGPSIRPQHF
cdr3_nt: TGTGCCAGCAGCCAAGGGGAGGTCTCCGGGCCTTCAATCAGGCCCCAGCATTTT